Following are 17 T cell receptor beta chains from one sample sequenced in a study of blood T cell repertoires in COVID-19. Sequenced by immunoSEQ multiplex PCR; TCRdb stores in-frame clones only, minus some. The table records under 250,000 clones, 70% to 90% of them present only once. The source material was PBMCs or T cells enriched from blood (not recorded which). All receptors come from a middle-aged man who had recovered from COVID-19.

The chain joins TRBV28 to TRBJ2-2; 7 bases line up with TRBD2. CDR1 MDHEN and CDR2 SYDVKM come from the germline V gene. This CDR3 is 17 amino acids long. The V segment lost 4 bases and the J segment 3 bases; nucleotides outside the gene matches: 11. This CDR3 reads CASSSPGRPEDTGELFF. DNA for the CDR3: TGTGCCAGCAGTTCCCCCGGGAGGCCGGAGGACACCGGGGAGCTGTTTTTT.

V and J are TRBV13 and TRBJ2-7, with D unclear. The CDR3 covers 15 residues. V lost 4 bases, J lost 6 bases, and 19 bases lay in between. Germline-derived CDR1 and CDR2 are PRHDT and FYEKMQ (reference sequence). The CDR3 is CASSSILELPGEQYF. In DNA, the CDR3 is TGTGCCAGCAGCTCCATTCTGGAGCTCCCGGGCGAGCAGTACTTC.

The chain carries TRBV4-3 and TRBJ2-3, with TRBD2 as a possible D gene (6 bases). The ends were cut back, 5 bases at V and 2 bases at J, with 17 bases in the middle. This CDR3 is built from 16 residues. The germline gives CDR1 LGHNA, CDR2 YSLEER. The CDR3 sequence is CASSFYLGGDTDTQYF. In DNA form, the CDR3 reads TGCGCCAGCAGCTTCTACTTGGGGGGTGACACAGATACGCAGTATTTT.

The V call is TRBV21-1, the J call TRBJ1-1; TRBD1, as called in the table, went unchecked against the DNA. TRBV21-1 counts as a pseudogene. The CDR3 has 14 amino acids. The CDR3 nucleotides read TGTGCCAGCAGCAAGGACAGGGCGAACACTGAAGCTTTCTTT. Residues: CASSKDRANTEAFF.

Comments on this clone: The sample holds other DNA sequences that translate to the same CDR3. The genes are TRBV7-6 and TRBJ2-1; 15 nucleotides match TRBD2. This CDR3 comprises 17 residues. CDR1 SGHVS and CDR2 FNYEAQ come from the germline V gene. With 3 bases clipped from V and 4 bases from J, the junction kept 4 bases outside the gene matches. This CDR3 is CASSLGLAGGLYNEQFF. CDR3 bases: TGTGCCAGCAGCTTGGGACTAGCGGGGGGCCTTTACAATGAGCAGTTCTTC.

The rearrangement uses TRBV5-6 and TRBJ1-2; TRBD1 agrees at 7 bases. The CDR3 has 14 residues. Germline V lookup: CDR1 SGHDT, CDR2 YYEEEE. With 0 bases clipped from V and 5 bases from J, the junction kept 4 bases outside the gene matches. CDR3 in DNA: TGTGCCAGCAGCTTGGACAGGGGCCGATATGGCTACACCTTC. As protein: CASSLDRGRYGYTF.

The rearrangement links TRBV9 to TRBJ2-1, with TRBD1 identical over 8 bases. The CDR3 has 16 residues. CDR1 is SGDLS and CDR2 is YYNGEE in the germline V gene. V lost 3 bases and J lost 3; bases outside the gene matches: 8. The CDR3 spells CASSASGQGFYNEQFF. CDR3 coding DNA: TGTGCCAGCAGCGCATCCGGACAGGGCTTCTACAATGAGCAGTTCTTC.

This clone was seen just once. The same CDR3 also results from other DNA sequences found in this sample. The V call is TRBV30, the J call TRBJ1-5; 8 bases match TRBD1. The CDR3 extends over 13 amino acids. Losses at the gene ends were 3 bases for V and 5 bases for J; bases not matched to a gene: 3. Germline V gene sequence: CDR1 GTSNPN, CDR2 SVGIG (reference sequence). The CDR3 is CAWSLDRDQPQHF. CDR3 nucleotides: TGTGCCTGGAGCTTGGACAGGGATCAGCCCCAGCATTTT.

The chain carries TRBV30 and TRBJ1-2; maybe TRBD1 (6 bases). Germline V lookup: CDR1 GTSNPN, CDR2 SVGIG (reference sequence). This CDR3 contains 12 residues. V gave up 3 bases and J gave up 6 bases, with 11 bases separating them. The chain's CDR3 is CAWSRGEDGYTF. The CDR3 bases are TGTGCCTGGAGCAGGGGAGAGGATGGCTACACCTTC.

The chain joins TRBV15 to TRBJ2-5; D not certain. The CDR3 consists of 15 residues. Germline CDR1 and CDR2: LNHNV and YYDKDF (reference sequence). The ends were cut back, 0 bases at V and 0 bases at J, with 8 bases in the middle. The DNA of the CDR3 is TGTGCCACCAGCAGAGATTCTGTTAACCAAGAGACCCAGTACTTC. Translating it yields CATSRDSVNQETQYF.

The count of this clone is one. The chain recombines TRBV5-8 with TRBJ2-5, with 12 bases matching TRBD2. The junction had 12 bases not matched to a gene; V was cut back by 5 bases and J by 4 bases. The CDR3 is made up of 17 amino acids. CDR1 and CDR2 from the germline V gene are SGHTS and YDEGEE. The CDR3 region has the DNA TGTGCCAGCAGTACTAGCGGGGGGACTCGGTACGGAGAGACCCAGTACTTC. This encodes CASSTSGGTRYGETQYF.

V usage is TRBV29-1 and J usage is TRBJ1-2; 10 bases are a match to TRBD1. Germline CDR1 reads SQVTM; CDR2 reads ANQGSEA. The J segment lost 3 bases and the V segment lost 6 bases, leaving 16 bases of the junction unmatched. The CDR3 runs to 17 residues. CDR3 bases: TGCAGCGTCGACCCGGGACAGGGGACATCAAGGGACTATGGCTACACCTTC. It is translated as CSVDPGQGTSRDYGYTF.

The rearrangement joins TRBV11-2 to TRBJ1-3; D is uncertain. Trimming removed 3 bases at V and 0 bases at J, with 6 bases between. From germline, CDR1 is SGHAT and CDR2 FQNNGV. This CDR3 spans 14 amino acids. The CDR3 nucleotides read TGTGCCAGCAGCTTGAGTACCTCTGGAAACACCATATATTTT. As protein: CASSLSTSGNTIYF.

The gene calls are TRBV7-2 and TRBJ2-1; 10 bases agree with TRBD2. Germline V gives CDR1 SGHTA, CDR2 FQGNSA. The CDR3 covers 17 residues. J gave up 4 bases and V 5 bases, and 11 bases lay outside the gene matches. DNA for the CDR3: TGTGCCAGCAGCCCTGGGTTAGCGGGAGGAGGTTACAATGAGCAGTTCTTC. This encodes CASSPGLAGGGYNEQFF.

The V and J genes are TRBV13 and TRBJ2-5; the D gene is possibly TRBD2 (6 bases). The CDR3 has 18 amino acids. Trimming left V 5 bases short and J 3 bases short, with 25 bases between. In germline, CDR1 is PRHDT, CDR2 FYEKMQ (reference sequence). DNA for the CDR3: TGTGCCAGCAGCAAAGAGGGCACCGGAGGGCCTTGGGAAGAGACCCAGTACTTC. This sequence encodes CASSKEGTGGPWEETQYF.

The chain uses TRBV30 and TRBJ1-1; maybe TRBD1 (6 bases). Germline lookup yields CDR1 GTSNPN and CDR2 SVGIG (reference sequence). This CDR3 has 11 residues. V was cut by 6 bases and J by 4 bases, with 9 bases left in between. The CDR3: CACGGPTEAFF. CDR3 bases: TGTGCCTGCGGGGGGCCCACTGAAGCTTTCTTT.

The CDR3 reads CASSLARGEETQYF. The CDR3 bases are TGTGCCAGCAGCTTAGCGCGCGGGGAAGAGACCCAGTACTTC. The rearrangement uses TRBV7-2 and TRBJ2-5, with D tentatively TRBD2 (6 bases). Germline values: CDR1 SGHTA, CDR2 FQGNSA. This CDR3 region has 14 residues. Between the trimmed V and J ends, which lost 0 bases and 3 bases, there was a span of 8 bases.